This T cell receptor (beta chain) derives from a study of T-cell memory formation after mild COVID-19. Whole-study findings and limits: Later expanders leaned toward CD4+, whereas clones contracting from day 15 to 85 were balanced CD4/CD8. Contracting CD8+ clones were enriched in EMRA, CD4+ mainly in CM and EM.

The CDR3 runs 15 residues. The V gene lost 0 bases and the J gene lost 8 bases, with 16 bases spanning the gap. Germline lookup yields CDR1 LGHNA and CDR2 YNFKEQ. This clonotype was seen many times. The antigen is undetermined. From the 5' RACE reads, TCRdb called clonotypes with MiXCR, one entry per CDR3 protein. The top ten hold 20% to 25% of the sample, which has approximately 260,000 distinct CDR3 sequences, around 15% seen once. This clonotype was obtained from a young man who had mild COVID-19 (a few samples of this study predate the infection). Cell type and time point are not known. The chain combines TRBV4-2 with TRBJ1-2; D not resolved. Material for sequencing was PBMCs or a T cell subset sorted from them (not recorded which). Here the CDR3 DNA reads TGTGCCAGCAGCCAAGATAAAGGTGCGGGAAGGGGCTACACCTTC. This encodes CASSQDKGAGRGYTF.